This T cell receptor (beta chain) stems from a study of cytomegalovirus exposure and HLA in healthy donors. Whole-study findings and limits: Relative to the approximately 680-donor mean, N-insertions were reportedly fewer in an Asian-associated ancestry cluster in a later analysis.

The CDR3 runs to 18 residues. With 5 bases removed from V and 0 bases from J, the gap between germline ends came to 20 bases. Per germline, CDR1 MDHEN and CDR2 SYDVKM. Healthy people donating bone marrow made up the donors. To note about this clone: The target antigen is unknown.

Vbeta (60) and Jbeta (13) primers were used in the PCR. Sequenced by immunoSEQ multiplex PCR; TCRdb stores in-frame clones only, minus some. Of 100,000 to 150,000 clones listed, around 80% are singletons. Sequenced sample: PBMCs. The V gene is TRBV28, the J gene TRBJ1-5; D might be TRBD1 (5 bases). The TCR comes from a female donor in good health and CMV-seronegative. For the CDR3, the DNA is TGTGCCAGCAGTAGCGGGGCCGGGGCGGGCTATAGCAATCAGCCCCAGCATTTT. Its translation: CASSSGAGAGYSNQPQHF.